The 21 T cell receptor beta chains below were found in one sample sequenced in a study of early T cells in non-severe SARS-CoV-2 infection. TCRdb re-called the 5' RACE reads with MiXCR, one entry per CDR3 protein. The sample contains about 99,000 distinct CDR3 sequences, approximately 16% of which appear only once. Sequencing used whole blood. These receptors were collected from an adult who was a healthcare worker with PCR-confirmed SARS-CoV-2 infection or an uninfected control (not recorded which).

The chain couples TRBV19 to TRBJ2-6; unclear D gene. V was pared by 5 bases and J by 0 bases, with 8 bases between. CDR1 and CDR2 from the germline V gene are LNHDA and SQIVND (reference sequence). This CDR3 is 15 amino acids long. The CDR3 bases are TGTGCCAGTAGTTGGGCCTACTCTGGGGCCAACGTCCTGACTTTC. Translation: CASSWAYSGANVLTF.

The chain employs TRBV7-6 and TRBJ2-7; TRBD1 matches 9 bases. The germline V gene has CDR1 SGHVS and CDR2 FNYEAQ. This CDR3 comprises 16 residues. V lost 4 bases, J lost 5 bases, and 12 bases stayed unmatched. The CDR3 nucleotides read TGTGCCAGCAGCTCGCTACTAAGGGACAGGGTGGACGAGCAGTACTTC. As protein: CASSSLLRDRVDEQYF.

CDR3 sequence: CAIPGGRANTGELFF. DNA for the CDR3: TGTGCCATCCCTGGAGGACGGGCCAACACCGGGGAGCTGTTTTTT. The V gene is TRBV2, the J gene TRBJ2-2; possible D gene TRBD2, 5 bases. Germline values: CDR1 SNHLY, CDR2 FYNNEI. CDR3 length: 15 amino acids. V dropped 10 bases and J dropped 2 bases, with 17 bases sitting between them. Together with reference TRBV2 and TRBJ2-2, the CDR3 gives the full variable domain: EPEVTQTPSHQVTQMGQEVILRCVPISNHLYFYWYRQILGQKVEFLVSFYNNEISEKSEIFDDQFSVERPDGSNFTLKIRSTKLEDSAMYFCAIPGGRANTGELFFGEGSRLTVL.

In its sample, this clonotype was seen a few times. The CDR3 bases are TGTGCCAGCAGTTACAGAGATTCCTACGAGCAGTACTTC. The encoded protein is CASSYRDSYEQYF. This chain connects TRBV6-5 to TRBJ2-7; the D is unclear. CDR1 is MNHEY, CDR2 SVGAGI, per germline. CDR3 size: 13 residues. V gave up 2 bases and J gave up 1 base, with 6 bases separating them.

This clonotype was detected only a few times. This chain links TRBV12-3 or TRBV12-4 with TRBJ2-3; TRBD1 matches 7 bases. This CDR3 is 15 amino acids long. J lost 2 bases, V lost 5 bases, and 7 bases had no gene match. Here the CDR3 reads CASSDRDSLTDTQYF. CDR3 nucleotides: TGTGCCAGCAGTGACCGGGACAGCCTCACAGATACGCAGTATTTT.

This clonotype occurred a few times. This chain uses TRBV7-9 with TRBJ2-1, with D unresolved. Trimming shortened V by 5 bases and J by 7 bases, and 21 bases separated the two germline ends. CDR3 length equals 16 residues. Germline CDR1 is SEHNR and CDR2 is FQNEAQ (reference sequence). The CDR3 coding sequence is TGTGCCAGCAGCATAGATTATAACCTGCCACCGAATGAGCAGTTCTTC. Translated, it gives CASSIDYNLPPNEQFF.

The chain is built from TRBV6-5 and TRBJ2-1; TRBD2 is a possible D gene (6 bases). The V gene's germline CDR1 is MNHEY and CDR2 SVGAGI. This CDR3 has 16 residues. Trimming removed 6 bases from V and 0 bases from J, with 15 bases in between. CDR3: CASSRGLFSSYNEQFF. As DNA, the CDR3 is TGTGCCAGCAGCCGGGGACTTTTTTCCTCCTACAATGAGCAGTTCTTC.

Only a few counts were recorded for this clonotype. J is TRBJ2-2 and V is TRBV7-2; D might be TRBD1 or TRBD2, each matching 5 bases. Germline CDR1 reads SGHTA; CDR2 reads FQGNSA. The germline V and J ends were trimmed by 4 bases and 5 bases, with 14 bases remaining between them. This CDR3 region has 15 residues. The CDR3 is CASSWGRAGTGELFF. In nucleotides, the CDR3 is TGTGCCAGCAGCTGGGGACGGGCTGGAACCGGGGAGCTGTTTTTT.

This clonotype was detected a few times. The germline gene is not matched at one end of the junction; a read error may be the cause. The rearrangement joins TRBV12-3 or TRBV12-4 to TRBJ2-7; perhaps TRBD1 as D (5 bases). CDR3 length equals 11 residues. The CDR3 DNA sequence: TGTGCCAGCAGTTTATCCGCTCAGGGCAACTTC. This codes for CASSLSAQGNF.

CDR3 nucleotide sequence: TGTGCCAGCAGCTTTACTTACACCGGGGAGCTGTTTTTT. This translates into CASSFTYTGELFF. J is TRBJ2-2 and V is TRBV7-2; D is ambiguous. There are 13 residues in the CDR3. Germline lookup yields CDR1 SGHTA and CDR2 FQGNSA. V was cut by 3 bases and J by 3 bases, with 5 bases left in between. Based on the CDR3 plus reference TRBV7-2 and TRBJ2-2, the full variable domain is GAGVSQSPSNKVTEKGKDVELRCDPISGHTALYWYRQSLGQGLEFLIYFQGNSAPDKSGLPSDRFSAERTGGSVSTLTIQRTQQEDSAVYLCASSFTYTGELFFGEGSRLTVL.

This clonotype occurred many times. The chain carries TRBV18 and TRBJ1-4; D may be TRBD1 (5 bases). CDR1 is KGHSH and CDR2 is LQKENI in the germline V gene. The CDR3 spans 15 residues. The V and J ends lost 2 bases and 4 bases respectively, with 11 bases between them. The CDR3 loop reads CASSPGNGGNEKLFF. The CDR3 DNA sequence: TGTGCCAGCTCACCAGGGAACGGGGGTAATGAAAAACTGTTTTTT.

In this sample, this clonotype turned up a few times. The chain couples TRBV19 to TRBJ1-4; 9 bases match TRBD1. V gave up 5 bases and J gave up 5 bases; unmatched junction bases: 9. The germline gives CDR1 LNHDA, CDR2 SQIVND (reference sequence). The length of the CDR3 is 16 residues. The CDR3 protein is CASSLIPGQGNEKLFF. The CDR3, as DNA: TGTGCCAGTAGTCTTATACCGGGACAGGGAAATGAAAAACTGTTTTTT.

This clonotype was found many times. The chain employs TRBV5-6 and TRBJ2-1; no definite D call. The CDR3 runs to 16 residues. The germline CDR1 and CDR2 sequences are SGHDT and YYEEEE. Trimming pared 0 bases from V and 0 bases from J, leaving 10 bases between. CDR3 region: CASSLGLVSSYNEQFF. CDR3 DNA sequence: TGTGCCAGCAGCTTGGGACTGGTTAGCTCCTACAATGAGCAGTTCTTC.

The chain has TRBV27 and TRBJ2-1; TRBD2 matches at 12 bases. CDR3 length: 15 amino acids. V lost 7 bases and J lost 7; bases outside the gene matches: 8. Germline V gene sequence: CDR1 MNHEY, CDR2 SMNVEV (reference sequence). The CDR3 loop is CASKLASGGANEQFF. The CDR3 coding sequence is TGTGCCAGCAAATTGGCTAGCGGGGGGGCGAATGAGCAGTTCTTC.

There are a few counts of this clonotype. The chain combines TRBV7-9 with TRBJ1-6, with D unresolved. Trimming left V 5 bases short and J 6 bases short, with 8 bases between. The germline V gene has CDR1 SEHNR and CDR2 FQNEAQ (reference sequence). The CDR3 is made up of 13 amino acids. CDR3: CASSRARNSPLHF. CDR3 nucleotide sequence: TGTGCCAGCAGCCGGGCGCGTAATTCACCCCTCCACTTT.

This clonotype appeared many times. The CDR3 protein is CAWSVSRTSGGSTGELFF. For the CDR3, the DNA is TGTGCCTGGAGTGTATCGAGGACTAGCGGGGGGTCGACCGGGGAGCTGTTTTTT. The J gene is TRBJ2-2, the V gene TRBV30; TRBD2 agrees at 14 bases. V lost 0 bases to trimming and J lost 5 bases; unmatched junction nucleotides: 8. CDR1 GTSNPN and CDR2 SVGIG come from the germline V gene (reference sequence). There are 18 residues in the CDR3. The whole variable domain, filled in from reference TRBV30 and TRBJ2-2, reads SQTIHQWPATLVQPVGSPLSLECTVEGTSNPNLYWYRQAAGRGLQLLFYSVGIGQISSEVPQNLSASRPQDRQFILSSKKLLLSDSGFYLCAWSVSRTSGGSTGELFFGEGSRLTVL.

V and J are TRBV3-1 and TRBJ2-1, with D possibly matching TRBD1 (6 bases). The CDR3 is 15 residues long. V was trimmed by 4 bases and J by 0 bases, leaving 10 bases between them. Per the germline V gene, CDR1 is LGHDT and CDR2 is YNNKEL (reference sequence). The CDR3: CASSRKQGSYNEQFF. Written as DNA, the CDR3 is TGTGCCAGCAGCCGCAAACAGGGCTCCTACAATGAGCAGTTCTTC.

This clonotype was observed many times. The chain is built from TRBV18 and TRBJ2-5, with D hard to call. Germline CDR1 and CDR2: KGHSH and LQKENI. The V and J ends lost 3 bases and 1 base respectively, with 3 bases between them. The CDR3 loop spans 12 amino acids. The DNA of the CDR3 is TGTGCCAGCTCACCCACCCAAGAGACCCAGTACTTC. Translated: CASSPTQETQYF.

The chain joins TRBV7-9 to TRBJ1-6; 12 bases line up with TRBD1. CDR1 SEHNR and CDR2 FQNEAQ come from the germline V gene (reference sequence). V was pared by 0 bases and J by 10 bases, with 4 bases of the junction left unmatched. The CDR3 runs 16 residues. CDR3 DNA: TGTGCCAGCAGCTTAGCTGGGACAGGGGGCTACTCACCCCTCCACTTT. Amino acid sequence: CASSLAGTGGYSPLHF.

This clonotype was counted a few times. V gene TRBV7-2 combines with J gene TRBJ1-5; D uncertain. Germline CDR1 SGHTA, CDR2 FQGNSA. The CDR3 totals 16 residues. Trimming took off 1 base at V and 3 bases at J, with 13 bases between the two ends. The CDR3 region is CASSLGVGLPNQPQHF. CDR3 coding DNA: TGTGCCAGCAGCTTAGGGGTAGGGCTCCCCAATCAGCCCCAGCATTTT. Based on the CDR3 plus reference TRBV7-2 and TRBJ1-5, the full variable domain is GAGVSQSPSNKVTEKGKDVELRCDPISGHTALYWYRQSLGQGLEFLIYFQGNSAPDKSGLPSDRFSAERTGGSVSTLTIQRTQQEDSAVYLCASSLGVGLPNQPQHFGDGTRLSIL.

This clonotype appeared a few times. The chain carries TRBV10-3 and TRBJ1-1; D possibly corresponds to TRBD1 (6 bases). From germline, CDR1 is ENHRY and CDR2 SYGVKD. V was pared by 6 bases and J by 1 base, with 18 bases between. The CDR3 totals 16 residues. In nucleotides, the CDR3 is TGTGCCATCAGGACCTTTTTGGACAGCCCGAACACTGAAGCTTTCTTT. Translated: CAIRTFLDSPNTEAFF.